This T cell receptor beta chain is drawn from a study of shared clonotypes between healthy human individuals. CDR3 length equals 18 residues. Naive-designated CD8 cells lacked CD45RO, were positively enriched for CCR7, and omitted terminally differentiated effector memory CD45RA+ cells. Sequenced by immunoSEQ multiplex PCR; TCRdb stores in-frame clones only, minus some. The table includes about 590,000 clones, 95% detected once. The clonotype originates from a woman aged 25-40 years in good health. Sequencing was carried out using naive CD8+ T cells sorted from blood. This chain connects TRBV21-1 to TRBJ2-1. TRBV21-1 is a pseudogene. The CDR3 spells CASSKEGSGPRPYNEQFF. The DNA for the CDR3 is TGTGCCAGCAGCAAAGAGGGGAGCGGACCCCGTCCCTACAATGAGCAGTTCTTC.